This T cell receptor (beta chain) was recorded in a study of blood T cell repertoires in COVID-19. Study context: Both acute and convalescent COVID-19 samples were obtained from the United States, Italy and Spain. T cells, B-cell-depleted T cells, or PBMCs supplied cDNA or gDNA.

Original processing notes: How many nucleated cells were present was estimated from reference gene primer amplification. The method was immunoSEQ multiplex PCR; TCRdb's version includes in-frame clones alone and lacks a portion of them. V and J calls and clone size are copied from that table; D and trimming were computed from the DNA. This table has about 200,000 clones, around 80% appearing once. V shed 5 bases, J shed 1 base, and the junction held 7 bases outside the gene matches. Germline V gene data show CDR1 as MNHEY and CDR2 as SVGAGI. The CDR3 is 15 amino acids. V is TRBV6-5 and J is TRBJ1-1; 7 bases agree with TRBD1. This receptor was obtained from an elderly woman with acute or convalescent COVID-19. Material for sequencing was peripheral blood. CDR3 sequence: CASSTEEGANTEAFF. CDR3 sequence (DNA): TGTGCCAGCAGTACGGAGGAGGGGGCGAACACTGAAGCTTTCTTT.